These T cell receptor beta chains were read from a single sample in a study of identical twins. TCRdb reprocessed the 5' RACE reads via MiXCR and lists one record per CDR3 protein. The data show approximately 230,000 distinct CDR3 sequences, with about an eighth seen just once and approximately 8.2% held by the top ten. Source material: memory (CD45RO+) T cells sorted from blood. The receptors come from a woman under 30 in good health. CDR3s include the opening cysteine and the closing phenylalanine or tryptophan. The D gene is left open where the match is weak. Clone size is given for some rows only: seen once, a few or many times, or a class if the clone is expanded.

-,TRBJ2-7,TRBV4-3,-,CASSQDPSAIYEQYF,TGCGCCAGCAGCCAAGACCCTAGCGCGATCTACGAGCAGTACTTC
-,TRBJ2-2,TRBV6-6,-,CASSSAGTGELFF,TGTGCCAGCAGTTCTGCCGGGACCGGGGAGCTGTTTTTT
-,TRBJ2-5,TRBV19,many,CASNVGGTKETQYF,TGTGCCAGTAATGTCGGCGGTACAAAAGAGACCCAGTACTTC
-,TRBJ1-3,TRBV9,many,CASSQQASGNTIYF,TGTGCCAGCAGCCAACAGGCCTCAGGAAACACCATATATTTT
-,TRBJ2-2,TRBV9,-,CASSVSSLIAGELFF,TGTGCCAGCAGCGTATCTAGCCTAATTGCCGGGGAGCTGTTTTTT
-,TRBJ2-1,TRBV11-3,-,CASSRYFDEQFF,TGTGCCAGCAGCCGATACTTCGATGAGCAGTTCTTC
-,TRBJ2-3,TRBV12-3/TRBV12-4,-,CASSKPKDGSGTDTQYF,TGTGCCAGCAGCAAGCCAAAAGACGGGAGTGGTACAGATACGCAGTATTTT
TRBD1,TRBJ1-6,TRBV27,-,CASYNRGDNSPLHF,TGTGCCAGCTACAACAGGGGAGATAATTCACCCCTCCACTTT
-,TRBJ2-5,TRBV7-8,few,CASTKQQLEETQYF,TGTGCCAGCACCAAACAGCAGCTCGAAGAGACCCAGTACTTC
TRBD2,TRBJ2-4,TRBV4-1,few,CASSQGTSGIPIQYF,TGCGCCAGCAGCCAAGGGACTAGCGGGATCCCTATTCAGTACTTC
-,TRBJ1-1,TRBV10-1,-,CASSQVIGTEAFF,TGCGCCAGCAGCCAAGTCATAGGGACTGAAGCTTTCTTT
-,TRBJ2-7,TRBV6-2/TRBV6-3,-,CASTVDQGNEQYF,TGTGCCAGCACCGTGGACCAGGGGAACGAGCAGTACTTC
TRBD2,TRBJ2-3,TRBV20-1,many,CSAPYLAGGTDTQYF,TGCAGTGCCCCTTATCTAGCGGGGGGCACAGATACGCAGTATTTT
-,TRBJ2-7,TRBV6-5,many,CASSFRGAEQYF,TGTGCCAGCAGTTTCAGGGGCGCCGAGCAGTACTTC
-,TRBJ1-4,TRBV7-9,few,CASSLSGTRGEKLFF,TGTGCCAGCAGCTTATCGGGTACACGCGGTGAAAAACTGTTTTTT
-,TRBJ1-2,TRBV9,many,CASSYNSQGAGGYTF,TGTGCCAGCAGCTATAACTCCCAAGGGGCCGGAGGCTACACCTTC
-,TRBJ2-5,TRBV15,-,CATSRPSSAETQYF,TGTGCCACCAGCAGACCCAGTTCCGCAGAGACCCAGTACTTC
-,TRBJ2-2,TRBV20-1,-,CSALGTGELFF,TGCAGTGCGTTGGGTACCGGGGAGCTGTTTTTT
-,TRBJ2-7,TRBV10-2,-,CASSVGASYYEQYF,TGCGCCAGCAGTGTAGGGGCCTCCTACTACGAGCAGTACTTC
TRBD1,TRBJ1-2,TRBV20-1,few,CSAFQGGQGGYGYTF,TGCAGTGCTTTCCAGGGGGGACAGGGAGGGTATGGCTACACCTTC
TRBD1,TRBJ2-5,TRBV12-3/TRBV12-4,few,CASSLMTGTKQTQYF,TGTGCCAGCAGTTTAATGACAGGGACAAAACAGACCCAGTACTTC
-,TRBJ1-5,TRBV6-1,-,CASSDLRDQPQHF,TGTGCCAGCAGTGATCTGAGAGATCAGCCCCAGCATTTT
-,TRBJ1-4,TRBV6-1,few,CASRPGDLNEKLFF,TGTGCCAGTCGGCCAGGGGATCTTAATGAAAAACTGTTTTTT
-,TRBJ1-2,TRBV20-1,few,CSARNFQGSRYGYTF,TGCAGTGCTAGAAACTTCCAGGGGTCCCGCTATGGCTACACCTTC
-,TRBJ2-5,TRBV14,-,CASSPPDKETQYF,TGTGCCAGCAGCCCCCCGGACAAAGAGACCCAGTACTTC